This TCR beta chain was recorded in a study of long-term antiretroviral therapy in people with HIV. Version v3.0 of the immunoSEQ assay ran at survey level. Sequenced by immunoSEQ multiplex PCR; TCRdb stores in-frame clones only, minus some. Among 35,000 to 55,000 clones, about 95% were seen once, and the ten largest hold about 2.6%. The V end was cut by 4 bases, the J end by 10 bases, with 24 bases between. This CDR3 is 15 amino acids long. The germline CDR1 and CDR2 sequences are SGHRS and YFSETQ. This receptor was identified in a woman in her forties or fifties with HIV. The source was unsorted PBMCs, collected 3.7 years after starting antiretroviral therapy. The genes are TRBV5-1 and TRBJ2-7, with D perhaps TRBD2 (5 bases). CDR3 loop: CASSPDAPQTGNQYF. The CDR3 DNA reads as TGCGCCAGCAGCCCCGACGCACCGCAGACGGGGAATCAGTACTTC.